This is a list of T cell receptor beta chains from one sample in a study of vaccination and CD4 T cells after COVID-19. One entry per CDR3 protein results from TCRdb running MiXCR on the PCR reads. The table lists about 36,000 distinct CDR3 sequences, 35% to 45% of them singletons, with under 6.5% in the top ten. Material: CD4+ T cells from blood, obtained about 7 months after SARS-CoV-2 vaccination. These receptors all stem from a human donor who had recovered from COVID-19. Each CDR3 is given with its conserved first and last residue. The order of the fields is V gene, J gene, D gene, clone size, CDR3 DNA, CDR3 protein. A D gene is named only where the DNA matches it firmly. A row's size may be missing; if present it is once, few, many or a size class.

TRBV20-1	TRBJ2-7	TRBD1	.	TGCAGTGCTATCCGACAGGGGGCTGGCGAGCAGTACTTC	CSAIRQGAGEQYF
TRBV28	TRBJ2-5	.	.	TGTGCCAGCAGTTTGGGTATACAAGAGACCCAGTACTTC	CASSLGIQETQYF
TRBV27	TRBJ1-6	.	.	TGTGCCAGCAATTCGCGGGGGCCCTATAATTCACCCCTCCACTTT	CASNSRGPYNSPLHF
TRBV6-1	TRBJ2-7	.	.	TGTGCCAGCGCAACTAGATCGTCTGCTCCTGTCTACGAGCAGTACTTC	CASATRSSAPVYEQYF
TRBV7-2	TRBJ1-6	TRBD1	once	TGTGCCAGCAGCTCGTGGAGGACAGGGAATTATAATTCACCCCTCCACTTT	CASSSWRTGNYNSPLHF
TRBV28	TRBJ1-5	.	few	TGTGCCAGCACCCCCAAAGGCCGGGCGAATCAGCCCCAGCATTTT	CASTPKGRANQPQHF
TRBV19	TRBJ2-3	.	.	TGTGCCAGTAGAGAGGGGAACAGTGGAATTTGGAATACGCAGTATTTT	CASREGNSGIWNTQYF
TRBV24-1	TRBJ2-3	.	few	TGTGCCACCAGTGCGGCGATAAGCACAGATACGCAGTATTTT	CATSAAISTDTQYF
TRBV29-1	TRBJ2-3	TRBD2	.	TGCAGCGTTGTAGCGGGCCGCACAGATACGCAGTATTTT	CSVVAGRTDTQYF
TRBV6-4	TRBJ2-1	TRBD2	.	TGTGCCAGCAGTGTGAGTAGCGGGAACTACAATGAGCAGTTCTTC	CASSVSSGNYNEQFF
TRBV27	TRBJ2-2	.	.	TGTGCCACCCAAAAGAGGGTCCCCACCGGGGAGCTGTTTTTT	CATQKRVPTGELFF
TRBV27	TRBJ1-3	.	.	TGTGCCAGCAGTTTAGAAGAGGATCAATACTCTGGAAACACCATATATTTT	CASSLEEDQYSGNTIYF
TRBV7-8	TRBJ2-1	.	.	TGTGCCAGCAGCTTCTGGGGGGAGAGGGACAATGAGCAGTTCTTC	CASSFWGERDNEQFF
TRBV20-1	TRBJ2-3	.	.	TGCAGTGCTAGAGATTACCGGGCGGGGGATACGCAGTATTTT	CSARDYRAGDTQYF
TRBV15	TRBJ2-3	TRBD2	.	TGTGCCGCCGGACTAGCGGGACGATCAGATACGCAGTATTTT	CAAGLAGRSDTQYF
TRBV19	TRBJ2-3	.	.	TGTGCCAGTAGACACCGCGCCGCCCGTGATGATACGCAGTATTTT	CASRHRAARDDTQYF
TRBV21-1	TRBJ2-4	.	.	TGTGCCAGCAGCAAAGGTGGGGGGGCTCATAACATTCAGTACTTC	CASSKGGGAHNIQYF
TRBV7-9	TRBJ2-3	.	.	TGTGCCAGCAGCGATTTGCCAGATACGCAGTATTTT	CASSDLPDTQYF
TRBV7-3	TRBJ2-1	.	few	TGTGCCAGCAGCGAGGGCCATTACGATGAGCAGTTCTTC	CASSEGHYDEQFF
TRBV2	TRBJ1-1	.	once	TGTGCCAGCATCCTCCGGGGGACCACTGAAGCTTTCTTT	CASILRGTTEAFF
TRBV20-1	TRBJ1-5	.	.	TGCAGTGCTAGAGAAAGGGGACGGGGTGGGCCCCAGCATTTT	CSARERGRGGPQHF
TRBV20-1	TRBJ2-2	.	few	TGCAGTGCTAGTCGGTCCGGGGAGCTGTTTTTT	CSASRSGELFF
TRBV20-1	TRBJ1-5	.	few	TGCAGTGCTAGAGCATACTTCTCTGGCCAGCCCCAGCATTTT	CSARAYFSGQPQHF
TRBV6-2/TRBV6-3	TRBJ2-2	TRBD2	.	TGTGCCAGCAGTCTTTCTAGCGGGAGTGGCGCCGGGGAGCTGTTTTTT	CASSLSSGSGAGELFF
TRBV6-5	TRBJ2-3	.	few	TGTGCCAGCAGTTACTCAGGGGCCACAGATACGCAGTATTTT	CASSYSGATDTQYF
TRBV27	TRBJ1-2	.	few	TGTGCCAGCAGTTTATCCTATCGCCTGTATGGCTACACCTTC	CASSLSYRLYGYTF
TRBV7-8	TRBJ1-1	.	few	TGTGCCAGCAGCCTAGTAGGGTTTGGCGCTGAAGCTTTCTTT	CASSLVGFGAEAFF
TRBV20-1	TRBJ2-5	TRBD2	many	TGCAGTGCTAGAACTAGCGGGGGGGGGATAGAGACCCAGTACTTC	CSARTSGGGIETQYF
TRBV20-1	TRBJ2-1	.	.	TGCAGTGCAAGAAAAGGGAGTTCGCTGGTCAATGAGCAGTTCTTC	CSARKGSSLVNEQFF
TRBV24-1	TRBJ2-1	TRBD2	few	TGTGCCACCAGTGATGCGCTGAAGCGGGGCCTTCGTGATGAGCAGTTCTTC	CATSDALKRGLRDEQFF
TRBV19	TRBJ2-3	TRBD1	.	TGTGCCAGTAGTATGGGACAGGGGTTAGATACGCAGTATTTT	CASSMGQGLDTQYF
TRBV7-8	TRBJ2-1	TRBD2	.	TGTGCCAGCAGTTACCAACCGGGACTAGGGAATAATGAGCAGTTCTTC	CASSYQPGLGNNEQFF
TRBV28	TRBJ2-7	TRBD2	.	TGTGCCAGCAGCCGTTCACTAGCGGGCGTGTCCTACGAGCAGTACTTC	CASSRSLAGVSYEQYF